This TCR beta chain was identified in a study of T-cell memory formation after mild COVID-19. Study-level information: The two donors had largely donor-specific TCR clusters.

The CDR3 loop spans 18 amino acids. V lost 4 bases and J lost 3; bases outside the gene matches: 11. Germline V gene lookup returns CDR1 SGHRS and CDR2 YFSETQ. Remarks on this clonotype: Its antigen remains unidentified.

General observations from the study: Contracting clones from day 15 to 85 showed balanced CD4/CD8; later expanders favored CD4+.

Via MiXCR, TCRdb re-called the 5' RACE reads, giving one row per CDR3 protein. The sample has 470,000 or so distinct CDR3 sequences; roughly 18% are singletons. This receptor was identified in a man aged 18 to 35 who had mild COVID-19 (a few samples of this study predate the infection). Cell type and time point are not known. Source material: PBMCs or a T cell subset sorted from them (not recorded which). The genes are TRBV5-1 and TRBJ2-6, with 9 nucleotides matching TRBD1. The CDR3 DNA sequence: TGCGCCAGCAGCCCAGGACAGGGGATAAACTTTGGGGCCAACGTCCTGACTTTC. It translates to CASSPGQGINFGANVLTF.